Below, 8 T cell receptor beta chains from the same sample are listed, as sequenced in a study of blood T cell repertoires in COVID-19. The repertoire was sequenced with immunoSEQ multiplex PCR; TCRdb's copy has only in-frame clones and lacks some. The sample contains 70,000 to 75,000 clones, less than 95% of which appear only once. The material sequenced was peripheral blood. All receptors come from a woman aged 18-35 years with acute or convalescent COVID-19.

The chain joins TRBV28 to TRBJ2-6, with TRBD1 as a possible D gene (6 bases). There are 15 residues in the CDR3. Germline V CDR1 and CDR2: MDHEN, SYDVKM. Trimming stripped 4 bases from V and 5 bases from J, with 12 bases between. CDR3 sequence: CASSSTGGRANVLTF. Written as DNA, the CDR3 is TGTGCCAGCAGTTCGACAGGCGGAAGGGCCAACGTCCTGACTTTC.

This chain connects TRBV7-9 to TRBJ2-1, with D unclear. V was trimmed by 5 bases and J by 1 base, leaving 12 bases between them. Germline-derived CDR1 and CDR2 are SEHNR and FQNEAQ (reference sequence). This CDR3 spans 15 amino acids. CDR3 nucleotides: TGTGCCAGCAGCGCCGACTGGAAATCCTACAATGAGCAGTTCTTC. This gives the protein CASSADWKSYNEQFF.

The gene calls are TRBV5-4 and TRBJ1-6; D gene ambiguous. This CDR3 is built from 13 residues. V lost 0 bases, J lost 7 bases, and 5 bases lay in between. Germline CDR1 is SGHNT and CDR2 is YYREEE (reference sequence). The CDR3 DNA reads TGTGCCAGCAGCTTGGACTGGAATTCACCCCTCCACTTT. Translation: CASSLDWNSPLHF. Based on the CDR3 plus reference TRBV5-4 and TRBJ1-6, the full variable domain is ETGVTQSPTHLIKTRGQQVTLRCSSQSGHNTVSWYQQALGQGPQFIFQYYREEENGRGNFPPRFSGLQFPNYSSELNVNALELDDSALYLCASSLDWNSPLHFGNGTRLTVT.

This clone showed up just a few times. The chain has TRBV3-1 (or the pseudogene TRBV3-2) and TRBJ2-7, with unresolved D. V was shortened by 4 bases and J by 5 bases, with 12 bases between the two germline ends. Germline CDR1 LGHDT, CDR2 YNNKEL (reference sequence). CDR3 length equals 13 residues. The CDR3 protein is CASSPTRSNEQYF. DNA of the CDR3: TGTGCCAGCAGCCCGACTCGGTCGAACGAGCAGTACTTC.

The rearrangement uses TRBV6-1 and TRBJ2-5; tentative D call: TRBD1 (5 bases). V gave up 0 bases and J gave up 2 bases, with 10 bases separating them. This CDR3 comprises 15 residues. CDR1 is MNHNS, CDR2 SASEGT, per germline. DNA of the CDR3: TGTGCCAGCAGTGAAGCGCCCAGGGCTCAAGAGACCCAGTACTTC. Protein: CASSEAPRAQETQYF.

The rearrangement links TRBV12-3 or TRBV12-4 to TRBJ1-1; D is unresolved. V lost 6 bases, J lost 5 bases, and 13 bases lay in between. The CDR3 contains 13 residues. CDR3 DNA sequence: TGTGCCAGCAGGTCCGATTCGGGGACTGAAGCTTTCTTT. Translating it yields CASRSDSGTEAFF.

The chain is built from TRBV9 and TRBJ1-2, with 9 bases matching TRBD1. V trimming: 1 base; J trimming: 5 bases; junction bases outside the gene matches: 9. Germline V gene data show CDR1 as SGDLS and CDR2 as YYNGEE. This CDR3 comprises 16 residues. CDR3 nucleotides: TGTGCCAGCAGCGTATCTATGGACAGGGGTAATTATGGCTACACCTTC. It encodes CASSVSMDRGNYGYTF.

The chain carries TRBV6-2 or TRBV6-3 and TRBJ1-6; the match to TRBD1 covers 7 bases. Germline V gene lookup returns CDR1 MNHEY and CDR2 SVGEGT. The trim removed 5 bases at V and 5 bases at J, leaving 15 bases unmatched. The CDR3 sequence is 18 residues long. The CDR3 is CASSTFTAGTENNSPLHF. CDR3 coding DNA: TGTGCCAGCAGTACCTTTACGGCCGGGACAGAGAATAATTCACCCCTCCACTTT.